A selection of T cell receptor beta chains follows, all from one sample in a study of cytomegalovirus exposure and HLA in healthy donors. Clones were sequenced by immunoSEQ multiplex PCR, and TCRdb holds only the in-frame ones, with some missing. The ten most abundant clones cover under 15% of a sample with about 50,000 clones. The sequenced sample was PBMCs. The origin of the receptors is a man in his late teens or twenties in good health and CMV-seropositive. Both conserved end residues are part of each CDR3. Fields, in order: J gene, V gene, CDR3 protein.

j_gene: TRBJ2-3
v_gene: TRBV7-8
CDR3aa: CASSPHKPGDTQYF

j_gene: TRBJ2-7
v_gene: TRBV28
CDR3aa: CASSLILGGLSSYEQYF

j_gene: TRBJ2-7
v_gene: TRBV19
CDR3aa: CASSWFSGVSYEQYF

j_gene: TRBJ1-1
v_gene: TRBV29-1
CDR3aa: CSVERGGNTEAFF

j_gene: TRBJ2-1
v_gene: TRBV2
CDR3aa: CASRTKRTSGNNEQFF

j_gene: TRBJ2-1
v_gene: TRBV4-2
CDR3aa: CASSPRGGKSSYNEQFF

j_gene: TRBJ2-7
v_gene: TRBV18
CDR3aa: CASSPPLATTYEQYF

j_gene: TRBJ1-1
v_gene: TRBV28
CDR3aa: CASRSGQVGAFF

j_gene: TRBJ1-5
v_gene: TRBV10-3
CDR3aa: CAISETLSPGDTQHF

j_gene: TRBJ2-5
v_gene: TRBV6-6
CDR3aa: CASIPDRGARSQYF

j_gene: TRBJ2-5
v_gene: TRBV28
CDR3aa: CASSQGAQKTQYF

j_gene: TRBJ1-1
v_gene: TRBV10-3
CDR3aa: CASQTLNTEAFF

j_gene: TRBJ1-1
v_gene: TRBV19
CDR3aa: CASTYIGAEAFF

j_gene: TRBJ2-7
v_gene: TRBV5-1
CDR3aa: CASCPAGAYEQYF

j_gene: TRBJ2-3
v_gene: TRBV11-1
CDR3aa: CASSLELAGSDTQYF

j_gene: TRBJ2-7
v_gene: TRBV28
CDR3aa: CVTRTGGPYEQYF

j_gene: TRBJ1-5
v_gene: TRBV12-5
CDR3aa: CASGLSRSSQHF

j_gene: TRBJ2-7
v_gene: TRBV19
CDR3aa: CASSIVLAVPEQYF

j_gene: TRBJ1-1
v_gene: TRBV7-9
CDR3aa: CASSRGPPGGTEAFF

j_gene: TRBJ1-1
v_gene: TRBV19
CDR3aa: CASTRQGRDTEAFF

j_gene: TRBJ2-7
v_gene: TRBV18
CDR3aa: CASSRSSLAYEQYF

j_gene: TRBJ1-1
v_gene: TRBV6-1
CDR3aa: CASSESTGTQAFF

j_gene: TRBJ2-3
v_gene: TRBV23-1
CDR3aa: CASRATGGTDTQYF

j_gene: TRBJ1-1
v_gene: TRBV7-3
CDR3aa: CASSPTGGGWPFF

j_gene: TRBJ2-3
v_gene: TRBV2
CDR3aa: CASSPRARGSTDTQYF

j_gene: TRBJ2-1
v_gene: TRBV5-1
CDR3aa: CASSFESGRASNEQFF

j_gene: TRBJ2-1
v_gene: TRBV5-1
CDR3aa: CASSFWASGSLGEQFF

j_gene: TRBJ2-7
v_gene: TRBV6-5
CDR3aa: CASSPDRGRHEQYF

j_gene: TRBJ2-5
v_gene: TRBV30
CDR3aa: CAWSVRGLAGGSETQYF

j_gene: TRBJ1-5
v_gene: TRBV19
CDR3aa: CASSRPDNRHQPQHF

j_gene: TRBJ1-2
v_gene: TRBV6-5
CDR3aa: CASSYSRSRGIYGYTF

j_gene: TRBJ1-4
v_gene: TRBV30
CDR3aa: CAWSGQAPNEKLFF

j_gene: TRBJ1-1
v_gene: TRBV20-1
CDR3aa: CSAWDSTEAFF

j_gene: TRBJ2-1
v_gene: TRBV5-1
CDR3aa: CASSLGQGVGEQFF

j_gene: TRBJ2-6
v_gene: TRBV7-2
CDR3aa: CASSLSHSGANVLTF

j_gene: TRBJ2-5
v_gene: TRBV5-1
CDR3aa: CASSPFGGLETQYF

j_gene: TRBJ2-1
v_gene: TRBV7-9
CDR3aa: CASSLAAGGNEQFF

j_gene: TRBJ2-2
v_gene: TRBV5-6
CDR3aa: CASSFADGELFF

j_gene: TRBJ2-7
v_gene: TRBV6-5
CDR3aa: CASSYHGGTPYEQYF

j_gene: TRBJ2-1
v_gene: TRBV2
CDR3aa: CASSETRSSYNEQFF

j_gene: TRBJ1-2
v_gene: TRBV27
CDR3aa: CASSYVVGYTF

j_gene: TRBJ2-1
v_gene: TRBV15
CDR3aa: CATSGGGLAGYYNEQFF

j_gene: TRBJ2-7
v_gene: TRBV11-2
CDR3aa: CASSLETGGYEQYF

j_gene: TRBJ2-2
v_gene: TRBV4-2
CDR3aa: CASSRPDRDTGELFF

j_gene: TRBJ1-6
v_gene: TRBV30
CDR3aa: CAWSVGSSYNSPLHF

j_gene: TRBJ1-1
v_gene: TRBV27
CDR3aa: CASSPFRGLTEAFF

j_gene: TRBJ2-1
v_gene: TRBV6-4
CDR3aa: CASSEASVNNEQFF

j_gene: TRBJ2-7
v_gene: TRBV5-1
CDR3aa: CVSSLGNSGRVNEQYF

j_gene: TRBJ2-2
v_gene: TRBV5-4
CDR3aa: CASSLAAQRGTGELFF

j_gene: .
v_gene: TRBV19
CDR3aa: CATQRAGGSYEQYF

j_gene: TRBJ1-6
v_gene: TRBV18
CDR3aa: CASSLQGQGDSPLHF

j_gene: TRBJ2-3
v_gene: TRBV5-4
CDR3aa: CASSWGDRAGDTQYF

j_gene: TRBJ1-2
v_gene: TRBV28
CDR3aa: CASSPAGRADGGYTF

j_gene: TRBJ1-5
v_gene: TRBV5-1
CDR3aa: CASSWTGSDQPQHF